The clone carrying this TCR beta chain was counted at least ten times. At one end the junction does not follow the germline gene, possibly because of a read error. The data originate from a study of neurological immune-mediated disorders. Looked up from germline, CDR1 is LGHDT and CDR2 is YNNKEL (reference sequence). This CDR3 region has 11 residues. The unsorted libraries were made from 2 million PBMCs kept at -80 C. cDNA was made by 5'RACE with 10-nucleotide random UMIs. TCRdb fed the 5' RACE reads into MiXCR, producing one record per CDR3 protein. In the table there are 90,000 to 150,000 distinct CDR3 sequences, approximately 3.2% of which are singletons.

This chain links TRBV3-1 with TRBJ2-1, with unresolved D. The TCR was taken from a woman aged 30 to 39 with multiple sclerosis. Sequencing used PBMCs. As DNA, the CDR3 is TGTGCCAGCAGTGGAGTTTATGACCAGTTCTTC. It encodes CASSGVYDQFF.